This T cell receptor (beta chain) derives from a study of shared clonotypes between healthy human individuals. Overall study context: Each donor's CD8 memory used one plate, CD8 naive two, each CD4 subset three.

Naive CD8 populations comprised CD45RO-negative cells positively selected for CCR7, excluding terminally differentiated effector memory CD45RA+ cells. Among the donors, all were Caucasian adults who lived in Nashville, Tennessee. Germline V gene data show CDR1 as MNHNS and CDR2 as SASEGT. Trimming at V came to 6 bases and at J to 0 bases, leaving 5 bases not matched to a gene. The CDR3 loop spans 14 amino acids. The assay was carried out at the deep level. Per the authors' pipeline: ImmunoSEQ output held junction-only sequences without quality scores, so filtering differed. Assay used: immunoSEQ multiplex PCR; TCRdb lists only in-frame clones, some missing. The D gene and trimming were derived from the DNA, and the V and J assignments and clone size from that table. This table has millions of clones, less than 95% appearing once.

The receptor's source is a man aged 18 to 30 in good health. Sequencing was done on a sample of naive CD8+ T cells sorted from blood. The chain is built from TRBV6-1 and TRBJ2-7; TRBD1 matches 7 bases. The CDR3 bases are TGTGCCAGCAGGGTCGGACAGGCCTCCTACGAGCAGTACTTC. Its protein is CASRVGQASYEQYF.